This is a list of T cell receptor beta chains from one sample in a study of T cell changes during pregnancy in multiple sclerosis. Data came from immunoSEQ multiplex PCR; TCRdb stores just in-frame clones and leaves some out. The profile shows about 69,000 clones, about 88% of them singletons. The specimen was peripheral blood, collected before pregnancy. The receptors were sampled from a female donor with multiple sclerosis, enrolled in a pregnancy study. Each CDR3 is given with its conserved first and last residue. The order of the fields is V gene, J gene, clone size, D gene, CDR3 protein. The D gene is left open where the match is weak. Size values are once, few and many counts, or a class for expanded clones, and some rows have none.

V: TRBV2; J: TRBJ2-3; size: NA; D: NA; CDR3: CASRGLSLGADTQYF
V: TRBV2; J: TRBJ1-2; size: NA; D: NA; CDR3: CASSRPRQKDYGYTF
V: TRBV18; J: TRBJ2-2; size: NA; D: NA; CDR3: CASSPRDEPTGELFF
V: TRBV10-3; J: TRBJ1-2; size: NA; D: NA; CDR3: CAISVSTQGFSIYGYTF
V: TRBV7-3; J: TRBJ2-3; size: NA; D: NA; CDR3: CASSPGASTDTQYF
V: TRBV19; J: TRBJ1-1; size: NA; D: NA; CDR3: CASSIALNTEAFF
V: TRBV9; J: TRBJ2-7; size: NA; D: NA; CDR3: CASSASPLAEEGEQYF
V: TRBV9; J: TRBJ2-3; size: NA; D: TRBD2; CDR3: CASSPKDFLLAGTTDTQYF
V: TRBV7-3; J: TRBJ2-7; size: NA; D: TRBD2; CDR3: CASSLGLAGALDEQYF
V: TRBV21-1; J: TRBJ2-2; size: once; D: NA; CDR3: CASSNRGRTGELFF
V: TRBV2; J: TRBJ1-5; size: NA; D: TRBD1; CDR3: CASDDRVYSNQPQHF
V: TRBV19; J: TRBJ2-7; size: once; D: TRBD1; CDR3: CASSISGQTLLSGEQYF
V: TRBV4-2; J: TRBJ1-3; size: NA; D: NA; CDR3: CASSPELTTGTGNTIYF
V: TRBV5-1; J: TRBJ2-7; size: NA; D: NA; CDR3: CASRFDFSYEQYF
V: TRBV30; J: TRBJ1-2; size: NA; D: TRBD1; CDR3: CAWSVPGGAGYTF
V: TRBV19; J: TRBJ2-4; size: NA; D: NA; CDR3: CASRPTELAKNIQYF
V: TRBV12-5; J: TRBJ1-5; size: NA; D: NA; CDR3: CASGLEDRLGQPQHF
V: TRBV7-2; J: TRBJ2-7; size: NA; D: TRBD1; CDR3: CASSSDRALEQYF
V: TRBV7-3; J: TRBJ2-3; size: NA; D: NA; CDR3: CASSLSGADTQYF
V: TRBV7-9; J: TRBJ2-1; size: few; D: TRBD2; CDR3: CASSYPPRLAGVWNEQFF
V: TRBV7-8; J: TRBJ2-3; size: few; D: NA; CDR3: CASSPSTTDTQYF
V: TRBV7-3; J: TRBJ2-5; size: NA; D: TRBD2; CDR3: CASSLNGGAGETQYF
V: TRBV5-4; J: TRBJ2-1; size: NA; D: NA; CDR3: CASSFDSNEQFF
V: TRBV18; J: TRBJ1-1; size: NA; D: NA; CDR3: CASSPKGDTEAFF
V: TRBV18; J: TRBJ2-7; size: NA; D: TRBD2; CDR3: CASSPGLAVSYEQYF
V: TRBV6-4; J: TRBJ1-5; size: NA; D: TRBD1; CDR3: CASSSGQGNQPQHF
V: TRBV5-1; J: TRBJ2-3; size: once; D: NA; CDR3: CASSLGNSDTQYF
V: TRBV6-4; J: TRBJ2-3; size: NA; D: NA; CDR3: CASSPDGHDTQYF
V: TRBV4-1; J: TRBJ1-2; size: NA; D: NA; CDR3: CASSQEPPGSVPYGYTF
V: TRBV19; J: TRBJ1-1; size: few; D: NA; CDR3: CASGAGMNTEAFF
V: TRBV6-5; J: TRBJ1-3; size: NA; D: NA; CDR3: CASSPLVGAGNTIYF
V: TRBV19; J: TRBJ1-1; size: once; D: NA; CDR3: CASSIQQGGEAFF
V: TRBV30; J: TRBJ2-7; size: once; D: TRBD2; CDR3: CAWSGTSGYEQYF
V: TRBV27; J: TRBJ1-2; size: few; D: NA; CDR3: CASSLSGADGYTF
V: TRBV6-6; J: TRBJ1-1; size: NA; D: NA; CDR3: CASTITGGRLEAFF
V: TRBV5-8; J: TRBJ2-1; size: NA; D: NA; CDR3: CASSLYGSIAAYNEQFF
V: TRBV11-3; J: TRBJ2-5; size: NA; D: NA; CDR3: CASSSKDDGGQETQYF
V: TRBV27; J: TRBJ1-1; size: NA; D: NA; CDR3: CASSLLGQATDESTEAFF
V: TRBV27; J: TRBJ2-7; size: NA; D: NA; CDR3: CASSPPTGSGQYF
V: TRBV5-4; J: TRBJ2-5; size: once; D: TRBD2; CDR3: CASSLVGSGGAETQYF
V: TRBV2; J: TRBJ2-3; size: NA; D: NA; CDR3: CASSEQGLTDTQYF
V: TRBV4-1; J: TRBJ2-1; size: NA; D: NA; CDR3: CASSQVPLAQNEQFF
V: TRBV16; J: TRBJ1-3; size: NA; D: NA; CDR3: CASSQSVVETSPNTIYF